This is a list of T cell receptor beta chains from one sample in a study of cytomegalovirus exposure and HLA in healthy donors. Produced via immunoSEQ multiplex PCR; TCRdb's table is partial and in-frame only. The sample shows fewer than 200,000 clones, approximately 84% of them seen only once. Input material: PBMCs. The source is a man in his late teens or twenties in good health and CMV-seropositive. CDR3s include the opening cysteine and the closing phenylalanine or tryptophan. The D gene is left open where the match is weak. The size of a clone is reported for some rows only, either as once, few or many, or as a class for expanded clones.

len: 16; j_gene: TRBJ2-5; v_gene: TRBV9; d_gene: TRBD2; abundance: .; CDR3aa: CASSVGSGGVPETQYF; CDR3nt: TGTGCCAGCAGCGTAGGGAGCGGGGGGGTCCCTGAGACCCAGTACTTC
len: 15; j_gene: TRBJ1-1; v_gene: TRBV4-1; d_gene: .; abundance: few; CDR3aa: CASSVSGGVNTEAFF; CDR3nt: TGCGCCAGCAGCGTGAGCGGGGGGGTGAACACTGAAGCTTTCTTT
len: 12; j_gene: TRBJ1-5; v_gene: TRBV7-4; d_gene: .; abundance: .; CDR3aa: CASSPGGQPQHF; CDR3nt: TGTGCCAGCAGCCCAGGAGGTCAGCCCCAGCATTTT
len: 13; j_gene: TRBJ2-1; v_gene: TRBV27; d_gene: .; abundance: .; CDR3aa: CASSLSTGTEQFF; CDR3nt: TGTGCCAGCAGTTTATCAACCGGGACAGAGCAGTTCTTC
len: 15; j_gene: TRBJ1-5; v_gene: TRBV7-2; d_gene: .; abundance: once; CDR3aa: CASSLVRYSNQPQHF; CDR3nt: TGTGCCAGCAGCTTAGTCCGTTATAGCAATCAGCCCCAGCATTTT
len: 15; j_gene: TRBJ2-1; v_gene: TRBV5-4; d_gene: .; abundance: .; CDR3aa: CASSRPWGGRNEQFF; CDR3nt: TGTGCCAGCAGCCGCCCCTGGGGGGGGCGTAATGAGCAGTTCTTC
len: 14; j_gene: TRBJ1-5; v_gene: TRBV5-5; d_gene: .; abundance: .; CDR3aa: CASSLPGFGQPQHF; CDR3nt: TGTGCCAGCAGCTTGCCAGGGTTCGGTCAGCCCCAGCATTTT
len: 16; j_gene: TRBJ2-1; v_gene: TRBV10-3; d_gene: .; abundance: .; CDR3aa: CAINSDRDSKLGEQFF; CDR3nt: TGTGCCATCAATAGCGACCGGGACTCCAAACTGGGTGAGCAGTTCTTC
len: 14; j_gene: TRBJ2-7; v_gene: TRBV10-3; d_gene: .; abundance: .; CDR3aa: CVISESERASEQYF; CDR3nt: TGTGTCATCAGTGAGTCGGAGAGAGCCAGCGAGCAGTACTTC
len: 12; j_gene: TRBJ2-5; v_gene: TRBV6-6; d_gene: .; abundance: once; CDR3aa: CASSYSRETQYF; CDR3nt: TGTGCCAGCAGTTACTCGAGGGAGACCCAGTACTTC
len: 16; j_gene: TRBJ2-3; v_gene: TRBV9; d_gene: TRBD2; abundance: .; CDR3aa: CASSEGLAGGSDTQYF; CDR3nt: TGTGCCAGCAGCGAGGGACTAGCGGGGGGATCAGATACGCAGTATTTT
len: 14; j_gene: TRBJ2-5; v_gene: TRBV4-1; d_gene: .; abundance: .; CDR3aa: CASSQEGLAETQYF; CDR3nt: TGCGCCAGCAGCCAAGAAGGGCTAGCGGAGACCCAGTACTTC
len: 16; j_gene: TRBJ1-1; v_gene: TRBV5-6; d_gene: TRBD1; abundance: .; CDR3aa: CASSLGGTALNTEAFF; CDR3nt: TGTGCCAGCAGCTTAGGGGGGACAGCCTTGAACACTGAAGCTTTCTTT
len: 15; j_gene: TRBJ1-6; v_gene: TRBV9; d_gene: .; abundance: .; CDR3aa: CASSVRGDGVSPLHF; CDR3nt: TGTGCCAGCAGCGTCAGGGGAGATGGAGTGTCACCCCTCCACTTT
len: 12; j_gene: TRBJ1-1; v_gene: TRBV12-5; d_gene: .; abundance: .; CDR3aa: CASGLDAGEAFF; CDR3nt: TGTGCTAGTGGTTTAGACGCGGGGGAAGCTTTCTTT
len: 14; j_gene: TRBJ2-7; v_gene: TRBV14; d_gene: TRBD1; abundance: few; CDR3aa: CASSQVTGGAEQYF; CDR3nt: TGTGCCAGCAGCCAAGTGACAGGGGGCGCCGAGCAGTACTTC
len: 14; j_gene: TRBJ2-3; v_gene: TRBV5-1; d_gene: .; abundance: .; CDR3aa: CASSLSGGTDTQYF; CDR3nt: TGCGCCAGCAGCTTATCAGGCGGCACAGATACGCAGTATTTT
len: 14; j_gene: TRBJ1-2; v_gene: TRBV7-2; d_gene: .; abundance: .; CDR3aa: CASRTGVPTYGYTF; CDR3nt: TGTGCCAGCCGCACGGGAGTCCCCACCTATGGCTACACCTTC
len: 14; j_gene: TRBJ2-2; v_gene: TRBV7-6; d_gene: .; abundance: once; CDR3aa: CASSYTGISGELFF; CDR3nt: TGTGCCAGCAGCTACACAGGGATTTCCGGGGAGCTGTTTTTT
len: 16; j_gene: TRBJ1-1; v_gene: TRBV4-1; d_gene: .; abundance: .; CDR3aa: CASSQDLTRAGTEAFF; CDR3nt: TGCGCCAGCAGCCAAGATTTGACGAGGGCGGGGACTGAAGCTTTCTTT
len: 15; j_gene: TRBJ2-3; v_gene: TRBV9; d_gene: TRBD2; abundance: .; CDR3aa: CASNIAGGPTDTQYF; CDR3nt: TGTGCCAGCAACATAGCGGGGGGGCCGACAGATACGCAGTATTTT
len: 16; j_gene: TRBJ1-6; v_gene: TRBV27; d_gene: TRBD1; abundance: .; CDR3aa: CASSTRDREFGAPLHF; CDR3nt: TGTGCCAGCAGTACCCGGGACAGGGAGTTCGGGGCACCCCTCCACTTT
len: 14; j_gene: TRBJ1-6; v_gene: TRBV27; d_gene: .; abundance: .; CDR3aa: CASSLGAYNSPLHF; CDR3nt: TGTGCCAGCAGCCTTGGGGCGTATAATTCACCCCTCCACTTT
len: 13; j_gene: TRBJ1-1; v_gene: TRBV4-3; d_gene: TRBD1; abundance: few; CDR3aa: CASSQQGDTEAFF; CDR3nt: TGCGCCAGCAGCCAACAGGGGGACACTGAAGCTTTCTTT
len: 15; j_gene: TRBJ1-3; v_gene: TRBV5-6; d_gene: .; abundance: few; CDR3aa: CASSFSSGSGNTIYF; CDR3nt: TGTGCCAGCAGCTTTTCCTCAGGGTCGGGAAACACCATATATTTT
len: 15; j_gene: TRBJ1-1; v_gene: TRBV9; d_gene: .; abundance: once; CDR3aa: CASSVVGGSGTEAFF; CDR3nt: TGTGCCAGCAGCGTAGTAGGAGGGTCGGGCACTGAAGCTTTCTTT
len: 13; j_gene: TRBJ2-3; v_gene: TRBV6-5; d_gene: TRBD2; abundance: once; CDR3aa: CASSYSSGGAEYF; CDR3nt: TGTGCCAGCAGTTACTCTAGCGGGGGGGCGGAGTATTTT
len: 16; j_gene: TRBJ2-6; v_gene: TRBV7-3; d_gene: .; abundance: .; CDR3aa: CATTPVGGSGANVLTF; CDR3nt: TGCGCCACCACACCGGTGGGGGGCTCTGGGGCCAACGTCCTGACTTTC
len: 12; j_gene: TRBJ1-2; v_gene: TRBV15; d_gene: .; abundance: .; CDR3aa: CATSEGGDGYTF; CDR3nt: TGTGCCACCAGCGAGGGAGGGGATGGCTACACCTTC
len: 15; j_gene: TRBJ1-5; v_gene: TRBV4-3; d_gene: TRBD1; abundance: .; CDR3aa: CASSMDRGINQPQHF; CDR3nt: TGCGCCAGCAGCATGGACAGGGGGATCAATCAGCCCCAGCATTTT
len: 17; j_gene: TRBJ2-1; v_gene: TRBV6-1; d_gene: TRBD2; abundance: few; CDR3aa: CASSAASGGTAYNEQFF; CDR3nt: TGTGCCAGCAGTGCTGCGAGCGGGGGGACTGCCTACAATGAGCAGTTCTTC
len: 17; j_gene: TRBJ2-1; v_gene: TRBV5-6; d_gene: TRBD2; abundance: .; CDR3aa: CASSSPGLAGGRNEQFF; CDR3nt: TGTGCCAGCAGCTCGCCGGGACTAGCGGGGGGCCGCAATGAGCAGTTCTTC
len: 15; j_gene: TRBJ2-7; v_gene: TRBV2; d_gene: TRBD1; abundance: once; CDR3aa: CASSEGDRVSYEQYF; CDR3nt: TGTGCCAGCAGTGAAGGGGACAGGGTTTCCTACGAGCAGTACTTC
len: 15; j_gene: TRBJ1-1; v_gene: TRBV10-2; d_gene: TRBD1; abundance: .; CDR3aa: CASRGTGGLNTEAFF; CDR3nt: TGCGCCAGCAGGGGGACAGGGGGCTTGAACACTGAAGCTTTCTTT
len: 18; j_gene: TRBJ2-1; v_gene: TRBV27; d_gene: TRBD2; abundance: few; CDR3aa: CASRSTGSRLASNNEQFF; CDR3nt: TGTGCCAGCAGATCGACTGGTAGTAGACTAGCGAGCAACAATGAGCAGTTCTTC
len: 13; j_gene: TRBJ2-3; v_gene: TRBV5-1; d_gene: .; abundance: .; CDR3aa: CASSYRDTDMQYF; CDR3nt: TGCGCCAGCAGCTATAGAGATACAGATATGCAGTATTTT
len: 15; j_gene: TRBJ2-7; v_gene: TRBV10-3; d_gene: TRBD2; abundance: .; CDR3aa: CAISGGLAASYEQYF; CDR3nt: TGTGCCATCAGCGGGGGACTAGCGGCCTCCTACGAGCAGTACTTC
len: 15; j_gene: TRBJ1-2; v_gene: TRBV9; d_gene: .; abundance: .; CDR3aa: CASSPKAGDNYGYTF; CDR3nt: TGTGCCAGCAGCCCCAAGGCGGGGGATAACTATGGCTACACCTTC
len: 13; j_gene: TRBJ2-1; v_gene: TRBV30; d_gene: .; abundance: .; CDR3aa: CAWSGDAGIEQFF; CDR3nt: TGTGCCTGGAGTGGGGACGCGGGGATTGAGCAGTTCTTC
len: 15; j_gene: TRBJ2-1; v_gene: TRBV9; d_gene: TRBD2; abundance: .; CDR3aa: CASSVVRGGYNEQFF; CDR3nt: TGTGCCAGCAGCGTAGTTCGGGGGGGGTACAATGAGCAGTTCTTC
len: 15; j_gene: TRBJ1-6; v_gene: TRBV7-6; d_gene: TRBD1; abundance: .; CDR3aa: CASSLGQGDNSPLHF; CDR3nt: TGTGCCAGCAGCTTGGGACAGGGGGATAATTCACCCCTCCACTTT
len: 19; j_gene: TRBJ2-6; v_gene: TRBV5-1; d_gene: TRBD1; abundance: .; CDR3aa: CASSLAGQAAFSGANVLTF; CDR3nt: TGCGCCAGCAGCTTGGCCGGACAGGCTGCATTCTCTGGGGCCAACGTCCTGACTTTC
len: 15; j_gene: TRBJ1-3; v_gene: TRBV13; d_gene: .; abundance: .; CDR3aa: CASSSGLISGNTIYF; CDR3nt: TGTGCCAGCAGCTCCGGACTGATTTCTGGAAACACCATATATTTT
len: 16; j_gene: TRBJ1-6; v_gene: TRBV30; d_gene: TRBD1; abundance: .; CDR3aa: CAWSIPPGQGASPLHF; CDR3nt: TGTGCCTGGAGTATACCACCGGGACAGGGTGCGTCACCCCTCCACTTT
len: 12; j_gene: TRBJ1-1; v_gene: TRBV5-6; d_gene: .; abundance: .; CDR3aa: CASRQDGTEAFF; CDR3nt: TGTGCCAGCAGACAGGACGGCACGGAAGCTTTCTTT
len: 15; j_gene: TRBJ1-5; v_gene: TRBV19; d_gene: .; abundance: .; CDR3aa: CASRLGWRGDQPQHF; CDR3nt: TGTGCCAGTAGGTTGGGGTGGAGGGGCGATCAGCCCCAGCATTTT
len: 15; j_gene: TRBJ1-1; v_gene: TRBV6-5; d_gene: .; abundance: .; CDR3aa: CASSYTPDSESEAFF; CDR3nt: TGTGCCAGCAGTTACACACCGGACAGCGAGTCTGAAGCTTTCTTT
len: 14; j_gene: TRBJ2-3; v_gene: TRBV29-1; d_gene: TRBD1; abundance: once; CDR3aa: CSVGKGTGTDTQYF; CDR3nt: TGCAGCGTTGGGAAAGGGACAGGGACAGATACGCAGTATTTT
len: 13; j_gene: TRBJ1-2; v_gene: TRBV7-2; d_gene: .; abundance: once; CDR3aa: CASSATVNYGYTF; CDR3nt: TGTGCCAGCAGCGCCACAGTGAACTATGGCTACACCTTC
len: 11; j_gene: TRBJ2-7; v_gene: TRBV2; d_gene: .; abundance: .; CDR3aa: CASRPIYEQYF; CDR3nt: TGTGCCAGCAGGCCTATCTACGAGCAGTACTTC
len: 14; j_gene: TRBJ2-3; v_gene: TRBV7-9; d_gene: .; abundance: .; CDR3aa: CASSWGPRTDTQYF; CDR3nt: TGTGCCAGCAGCTGGGGGCCCCGCACAGATACGCAGTATTTT
len: 15; j_gene: TRBJ1-1; v_gene: TRBV4-1; d_gene: TRBD1; abundance: .; CDR3aa: CASSQDDGQGMGAFF; CDR3nt: TGCGCCAGCAGCCAAGATGACGGACAGGGGATGGGAGCTTTCTTT
len: 14; j_gene: TRBJ2-7; v_gene: TRBV9; d_gene: TRBD2; abundance: .; CDR3aa: CASSVVASGGRLNF; CDR3nt: TGTGCCAGCAGCGTAGTGGCTAGCGGGGGCCGTTTGAACTTC
len: 15; j_gene: TRBJ1-3; v_gene: TRBV9; d_gene: TRBD1; abundance: .; CDR3aa: CASSPGTVSGNTIYF; CDR3nt: TGTGCCAGCAGCCCCGGGACAGTTTCTGGAAACACCATATATTTT